The clone carrying this T cell receptor beta chain is a singleton in its sample. This specimen belongs to a study of T cell changes during pregnancy in multiple sclerosis. Looked up from germline, CDR1 is SGHTA and CDR2 is FQGNSA. CDR3 length: 16 residues. J gave up 2 bases and V 4 bases, and 4 bases lay outside the gene matches. Data came from immunoSEQ multiplex PCR; TCRdb stores just in-frame clones and leaves some out. The data contain 50,000 to 60,000 clones, just under 90% of them singletons. The clonotype originates from a female donor with multiple sclerosis, enrolled in a pregnancy study. The material sequenced was CD4+ T cells from peripheral blood mononuclear cells, taken in the first trimester of pregnancy. The rearrangement joins TRBV7-2 to TRBJ2-3; 12 bases are shared with TRBD2. The CDR3 nucleotides are TGTGCCAGCAGCTCCCGGACTAGCGGGAACACAGATACGCAGTATTTT. The encoded protein is CASSSRTSGNTDTQYF.